This TCR beta chain was found in a study of pediatric ulcerative colitis. General study results and limits: Two patients had blood samples with substantially reduced template counts. Clonal expansions reduced rectal repertoire diversity in acute severe colitis. Compared with controls, ulcerative colitis showed greater blood-rectum clone sharing.

On this clone: Its cognate antigen is unknown.

This CDR3 is built from 15 residues. Germline values: CDR1 WSHSY, CDR2 SAAADI. Germline trimming cut 6 bases from V and 5 bases from J; bases unmatched to any gene: 10. The table came from immunoSEQ multiplex PCR; TCRdb's copy has only in-frame clones and leaves some out. Altogether 64,000 or so clones are present, around 80% being singletons, with the ten largest covering roughly 5.4%. V is TRBV10-2 and J is TRBJ2-5; 9 bases fit TRBD2. The TCR originated in a boy younger than 18 with moderate ulcerative colitis. The sequencing sample was made of blood. The CDR3 protein is CASRRELAGWETQYF. The CDR3 region has the DNA TGCGCCAGCAGAAGGGAGCTAGCGGGGTGGGAGACCCAGTACTTC.